This TCR beta chain comes out of a study of cytomegalovirus exposure and HLA in healthy donors. Vbeta (60) and Jbeta (13) primers were used in the PCR. Using immunoSEQ multiplex PCR, the repertoire was profiled, and TCRdb retains in-frame clones only, with some absent. The sample records around 58,000 clones, about three quarters being singletons. Germline V CDR1 and CDR2: SNHLY, FYNNEI. J gave up 0 bases and V 4 bases, and 5 bases lay outside the gene matches. The CDR3 is 15 amino acids. The source of this sequence is a male donor in good health and CMV-seropositive. The sample comprised PBMCs. The chain uses TRBV2 and TRBJ2-7; the match to TRBD1 covers 8 bases. The CDR3 spells CASSATGQGSYEQYF. The CDR3 DNA reads as TGTGCCAGCAGTGCGACAGGACAGGGCTCCTACGAGCAGTACTTC.